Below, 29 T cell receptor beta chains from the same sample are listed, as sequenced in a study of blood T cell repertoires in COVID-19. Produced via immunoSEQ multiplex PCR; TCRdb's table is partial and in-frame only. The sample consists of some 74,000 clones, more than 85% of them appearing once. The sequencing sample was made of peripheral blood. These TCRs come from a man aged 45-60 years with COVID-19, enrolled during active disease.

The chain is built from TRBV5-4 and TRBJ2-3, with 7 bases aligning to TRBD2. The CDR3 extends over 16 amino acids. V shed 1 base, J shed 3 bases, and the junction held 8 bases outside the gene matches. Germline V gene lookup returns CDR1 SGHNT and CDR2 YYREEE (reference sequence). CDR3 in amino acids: CASSLKSGLVTDTQYF. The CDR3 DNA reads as TGTGCCAGCAGCTTGAAATCTGGACTAGTTACAGATACGCAGTATTTT.

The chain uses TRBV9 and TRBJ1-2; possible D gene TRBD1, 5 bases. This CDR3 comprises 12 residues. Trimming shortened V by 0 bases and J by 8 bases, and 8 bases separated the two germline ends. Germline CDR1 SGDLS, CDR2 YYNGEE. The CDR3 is CASSVAGWGYTF. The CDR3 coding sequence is TGTGCCAGCAGCGTAGCAGGGTGGGGCTACACCTTC.

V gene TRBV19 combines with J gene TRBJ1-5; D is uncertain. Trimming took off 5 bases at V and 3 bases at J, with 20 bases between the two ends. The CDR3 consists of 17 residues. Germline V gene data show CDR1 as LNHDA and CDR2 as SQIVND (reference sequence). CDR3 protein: CASSLSLAEAPNQPQHF. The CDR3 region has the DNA TGTGCCAGTAGTCTTTCTTTGGCAGAGGCGCCCAATCAGCCCCAGCATTTT.

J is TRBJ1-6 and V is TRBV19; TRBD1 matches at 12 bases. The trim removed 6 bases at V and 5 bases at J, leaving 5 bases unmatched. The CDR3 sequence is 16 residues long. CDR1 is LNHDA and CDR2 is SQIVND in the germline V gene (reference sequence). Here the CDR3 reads CASRTGTGGDNSPLHF. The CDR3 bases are TGTGCCAGTAGAACCGGGACAGGGGGCGATAATTCACCCCTCCACTTT.

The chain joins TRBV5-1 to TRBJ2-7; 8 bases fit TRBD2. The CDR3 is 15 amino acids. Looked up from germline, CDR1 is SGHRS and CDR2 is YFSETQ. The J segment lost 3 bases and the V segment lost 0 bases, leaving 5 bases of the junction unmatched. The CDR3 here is CASSLAGGLGYEQYF. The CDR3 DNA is TGCGCCAGCAGCTTGGCCGGGGGACTAGGCTACGAGCAGTACTTC.

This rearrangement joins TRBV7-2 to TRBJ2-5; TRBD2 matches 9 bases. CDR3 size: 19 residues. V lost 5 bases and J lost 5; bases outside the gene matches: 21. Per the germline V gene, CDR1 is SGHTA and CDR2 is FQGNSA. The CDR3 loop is CASSPKRSFGGRAGETQYF. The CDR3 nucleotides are TGTGCCAGCAGCCCCAAAAGGAGTTTTGGCGGGAGGGCGGGGGAGACCCAGTACTTC.

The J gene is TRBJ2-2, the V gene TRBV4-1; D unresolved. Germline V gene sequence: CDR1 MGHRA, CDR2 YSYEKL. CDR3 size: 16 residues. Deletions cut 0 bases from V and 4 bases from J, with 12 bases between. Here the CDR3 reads CASSQDLVESTGELFF. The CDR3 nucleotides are TGCGCCAGCAGCCAAGATCTGGTAGAATCCACCGGGGAGCTGTTTTTT.

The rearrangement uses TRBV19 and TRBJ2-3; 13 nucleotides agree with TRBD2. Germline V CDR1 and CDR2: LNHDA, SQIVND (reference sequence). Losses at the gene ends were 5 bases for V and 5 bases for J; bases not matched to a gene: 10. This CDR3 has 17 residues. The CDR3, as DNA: TGTGCCAGTAGTGCCCCTAGGACTAGCGGGAGTAAAGATACGCAGTATTTT. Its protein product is CASSAPRTSGSKDTQYF.

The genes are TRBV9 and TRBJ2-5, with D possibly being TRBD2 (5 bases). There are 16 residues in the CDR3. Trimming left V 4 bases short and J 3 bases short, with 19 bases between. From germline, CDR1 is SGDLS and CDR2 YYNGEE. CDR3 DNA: TGTGCCAGCAGCCCCCTAGAGAGGGTTGGTGAAGAGACCCAGTACTTC. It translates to CASSPLERVGEETQYF.

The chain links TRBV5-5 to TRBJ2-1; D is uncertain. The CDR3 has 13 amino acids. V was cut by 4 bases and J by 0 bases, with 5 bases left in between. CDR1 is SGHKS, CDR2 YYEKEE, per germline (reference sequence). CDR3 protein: CASSLSSYNEQFF. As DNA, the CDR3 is TGTGCCAGCAGCCTAAGCTCCTACAATGAGCAGTTCTTC.

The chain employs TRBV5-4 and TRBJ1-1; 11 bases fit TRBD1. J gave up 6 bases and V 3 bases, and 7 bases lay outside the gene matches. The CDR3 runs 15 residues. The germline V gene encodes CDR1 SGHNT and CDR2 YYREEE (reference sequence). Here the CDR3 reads CASSWTGGSRAEAFF. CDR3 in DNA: TGTGCCAGCAGCTGGACAGGGGGCAGTAGGGCTGAAGCTTTCTTT.

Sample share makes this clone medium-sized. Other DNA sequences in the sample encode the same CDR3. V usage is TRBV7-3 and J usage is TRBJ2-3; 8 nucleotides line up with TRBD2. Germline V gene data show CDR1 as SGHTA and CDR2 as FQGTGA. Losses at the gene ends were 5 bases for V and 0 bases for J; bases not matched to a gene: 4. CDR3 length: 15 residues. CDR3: CASSRAGGSTDTQYF. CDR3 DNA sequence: TGTGCCAGCAGCCGGGCGGGGGGTAGCACAGATACGCAGTATTTT.

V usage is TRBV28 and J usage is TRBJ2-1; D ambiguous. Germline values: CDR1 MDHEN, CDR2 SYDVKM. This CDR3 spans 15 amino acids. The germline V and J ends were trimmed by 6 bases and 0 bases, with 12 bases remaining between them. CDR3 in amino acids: CASSRNPSSYNEQFF. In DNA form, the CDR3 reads TGTGCCAGCAGCCGAAACCCGAGCTCCTACAATGAGCAGTTCTTC. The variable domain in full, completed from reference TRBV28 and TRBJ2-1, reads DVKVTQSSRYLVKRTGEKVFLECVQDMDHENMFWYRQDPGLGLRLIYFSYDVKMKEKGDIPEGYSVSREKKERFSLILESASTNQTSMYLCASSRNPSSYNEQFFGPGTRLTVL.

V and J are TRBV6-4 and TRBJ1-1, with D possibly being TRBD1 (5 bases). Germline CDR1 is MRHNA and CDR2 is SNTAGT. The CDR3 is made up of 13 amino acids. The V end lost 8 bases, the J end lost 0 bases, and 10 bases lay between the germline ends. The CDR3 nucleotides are TGTGCCAGCTCTCGACAGCTGAACACTGAAGCTTTCTTT. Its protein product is CASSRQLNTEAFF.

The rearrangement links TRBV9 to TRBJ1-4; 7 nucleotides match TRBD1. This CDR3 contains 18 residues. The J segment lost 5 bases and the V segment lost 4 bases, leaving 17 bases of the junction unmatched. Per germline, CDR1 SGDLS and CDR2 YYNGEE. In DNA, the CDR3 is TGTGCCAGCAGCACCCGACAGGGATCGAAGATCGAGAATGAAAAACTGTTTTTT. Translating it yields CASSTRQGSKIENEKLFF. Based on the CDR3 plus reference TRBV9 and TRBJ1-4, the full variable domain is DSGVTQTPKHLITATGQRVTLRCSPRSGDLSVYWYQQSLDQGLQFLIQYYNGEERAKGNILERFSAQQFPDLHSELNLSSLELGDSALYFCASSTRQGSKIENEKLFFGSGTQLSVL.

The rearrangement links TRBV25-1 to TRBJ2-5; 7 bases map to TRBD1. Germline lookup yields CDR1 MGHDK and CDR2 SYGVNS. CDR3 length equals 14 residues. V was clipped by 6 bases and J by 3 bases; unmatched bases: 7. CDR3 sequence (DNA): TGTGCCAGCAGCACAGGGGTGGGGAAAGAGACCCAGTACTTC. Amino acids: CASSTGVGKETQYF.

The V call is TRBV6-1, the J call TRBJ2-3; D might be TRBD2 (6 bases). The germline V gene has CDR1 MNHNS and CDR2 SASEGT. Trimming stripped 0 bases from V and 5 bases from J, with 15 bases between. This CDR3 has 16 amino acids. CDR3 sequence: CASSEARGWEEDTQYF. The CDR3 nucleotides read TGTGCCAGCAGTGAAGCCCGAGGGTGGGAGGAAGATACGCAGTATTTT.

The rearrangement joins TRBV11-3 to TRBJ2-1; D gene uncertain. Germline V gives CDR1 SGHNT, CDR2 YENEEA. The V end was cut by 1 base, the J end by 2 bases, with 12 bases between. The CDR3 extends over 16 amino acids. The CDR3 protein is CASSLGGAGPYNEQFF. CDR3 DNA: TGTGCCAGCAGCTTAGGTGGCGCAGGCCCCTACAATGAGCAGTTCTTC.

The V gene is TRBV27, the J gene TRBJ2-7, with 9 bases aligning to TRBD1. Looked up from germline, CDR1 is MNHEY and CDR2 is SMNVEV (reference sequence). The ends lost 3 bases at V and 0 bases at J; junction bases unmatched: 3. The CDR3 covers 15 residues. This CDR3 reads CASSLTGGTSYEQYF. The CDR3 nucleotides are TGTGCCAGCAGTTTGACAGGGGGAACCTCCTACGAGCAGTACTTC.

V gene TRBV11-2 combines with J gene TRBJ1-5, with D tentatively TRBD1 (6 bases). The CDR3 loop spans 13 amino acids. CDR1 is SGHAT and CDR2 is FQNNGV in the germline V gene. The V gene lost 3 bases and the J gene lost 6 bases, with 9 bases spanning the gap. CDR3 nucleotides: TGTGCCAGCAGCTTGACAGGTAGTCAGCCCCAGCATTTT. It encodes CASSLTGSQPQHF.

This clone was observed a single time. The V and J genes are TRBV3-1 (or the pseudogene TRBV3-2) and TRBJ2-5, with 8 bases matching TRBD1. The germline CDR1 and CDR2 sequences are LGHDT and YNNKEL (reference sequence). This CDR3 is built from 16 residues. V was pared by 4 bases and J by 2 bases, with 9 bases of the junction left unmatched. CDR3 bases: TGTGCCAGCAGCCTATCAAGGACAGGGAATCAAGAGACCCAGTACTTC. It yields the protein CASSLSRTGNQETQYF.

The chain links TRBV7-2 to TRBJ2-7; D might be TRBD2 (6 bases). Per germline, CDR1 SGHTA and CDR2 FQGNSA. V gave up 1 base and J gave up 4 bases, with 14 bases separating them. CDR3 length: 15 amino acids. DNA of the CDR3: TGTGCCAGCAGCTTAGTGGGTAGCGGAGAGTACGAGCAGTACTTC. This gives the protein CASSLVGSGEYEQYF.

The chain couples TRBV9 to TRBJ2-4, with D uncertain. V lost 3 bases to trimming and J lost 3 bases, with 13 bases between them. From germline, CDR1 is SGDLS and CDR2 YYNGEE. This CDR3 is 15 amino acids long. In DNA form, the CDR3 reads TGTGCCAGCAGCGCACCCGAGCTCGGCAAAAACATTCAGTACTTC. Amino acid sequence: CASSAPELGKNIQYF.

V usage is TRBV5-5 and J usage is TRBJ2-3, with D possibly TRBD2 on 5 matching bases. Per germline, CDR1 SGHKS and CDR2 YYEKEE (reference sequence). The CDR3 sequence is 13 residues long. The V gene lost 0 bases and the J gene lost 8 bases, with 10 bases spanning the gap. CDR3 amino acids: CASSLEEGSTQYF. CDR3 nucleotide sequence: TGTGCCAGCAGCTTGGAAGAAGGGAGTACGCAGTATTTT.

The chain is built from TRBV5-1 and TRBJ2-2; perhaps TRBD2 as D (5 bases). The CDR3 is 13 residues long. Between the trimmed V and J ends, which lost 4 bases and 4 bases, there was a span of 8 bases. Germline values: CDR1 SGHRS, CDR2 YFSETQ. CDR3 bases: TGCGCCAGCAGCCTTGAGGGCACCGGGGAGCTGTTTTTT. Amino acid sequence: CASSLEGTGELFF.

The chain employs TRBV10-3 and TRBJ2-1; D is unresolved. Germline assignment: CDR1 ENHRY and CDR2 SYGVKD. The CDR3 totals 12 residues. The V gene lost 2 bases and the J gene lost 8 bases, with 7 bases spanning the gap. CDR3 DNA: TGTGCCATCAGTGAGAGAGTATATGAGCAGTTCTTC. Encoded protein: CAISERVYEQFF.

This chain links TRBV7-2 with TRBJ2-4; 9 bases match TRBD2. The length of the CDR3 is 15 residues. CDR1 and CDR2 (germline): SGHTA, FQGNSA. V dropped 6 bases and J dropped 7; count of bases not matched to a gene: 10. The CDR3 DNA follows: TGTGCCAGCAGGTCGTACGCGGGAGGGCCCAACATTCAGTACTTC. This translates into CASRSYAGGPNIQYF.

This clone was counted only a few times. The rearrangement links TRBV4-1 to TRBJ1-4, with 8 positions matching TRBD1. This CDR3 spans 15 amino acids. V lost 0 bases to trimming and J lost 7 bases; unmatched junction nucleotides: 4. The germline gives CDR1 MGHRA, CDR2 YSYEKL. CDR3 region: CASSQEAGGLEKLFF. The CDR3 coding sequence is TGCGCCAGCAGCCAAGAGGCAGGGGGCCTTGAAAAACTGTTTTTT.

The CDR3, as DNA: TGTGCCAGCAGCTTGGGGGGAGGCGAAAAACTGTTTTTT. This codes for CASSLGGGEKLFF. The chain has TRBV13 and TRBJ1-4; a weak D match, TRBD1 (5 bases). Between the trimmed V and J ends, which lost 3 bases and 8 bases, there was a span of 10 bases. CDR1 and CDR2 from the germline V gene are PRHDT and FYEKMQ (reference sequence). This CDR3 has 13 residues.